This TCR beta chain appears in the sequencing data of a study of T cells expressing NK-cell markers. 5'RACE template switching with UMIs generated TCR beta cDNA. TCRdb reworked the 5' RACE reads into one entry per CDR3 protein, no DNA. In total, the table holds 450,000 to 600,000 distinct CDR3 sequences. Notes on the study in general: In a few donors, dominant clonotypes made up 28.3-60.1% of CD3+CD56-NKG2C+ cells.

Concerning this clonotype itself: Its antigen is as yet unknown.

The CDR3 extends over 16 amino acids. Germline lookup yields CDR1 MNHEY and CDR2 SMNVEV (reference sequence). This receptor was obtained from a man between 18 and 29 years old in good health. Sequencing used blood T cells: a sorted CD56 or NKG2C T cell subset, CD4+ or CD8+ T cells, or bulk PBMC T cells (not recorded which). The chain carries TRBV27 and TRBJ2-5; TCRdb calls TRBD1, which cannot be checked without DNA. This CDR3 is CASSTMTGGSTETQYF.